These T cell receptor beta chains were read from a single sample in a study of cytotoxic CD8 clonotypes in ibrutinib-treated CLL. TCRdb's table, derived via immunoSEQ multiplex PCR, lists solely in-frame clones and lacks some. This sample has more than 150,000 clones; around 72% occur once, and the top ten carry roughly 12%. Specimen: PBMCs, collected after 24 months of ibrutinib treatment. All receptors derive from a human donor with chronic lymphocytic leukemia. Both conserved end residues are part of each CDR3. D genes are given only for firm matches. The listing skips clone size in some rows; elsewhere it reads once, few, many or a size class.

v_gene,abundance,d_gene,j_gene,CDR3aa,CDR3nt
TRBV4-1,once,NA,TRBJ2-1,CASSHSLEPVNNEQFF,TGCGCCAGCAGCCACTCGTTGGAGCCGGTCAACAATGAGCAGTTCTTC
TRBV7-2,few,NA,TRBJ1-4,CASSSRRGTTNEKLFF,TGTGCCAGCAGCTCGCGACGCGGAACAACTAATGAAAAACTGTTTTTT
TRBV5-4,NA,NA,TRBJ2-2,CASSPSSPGAHTGELFF,TGTGCCAGCAGCCCATCCTCCCCAGGGGCTCACACCGGGGAGCTGTTTTTT
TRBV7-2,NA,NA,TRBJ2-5,CASSLGTGETQYF,TGTGCCAGCAGCTTAGGAACAGGAGAGACCCAGTACTTC
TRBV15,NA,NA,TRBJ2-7,CATSREGFSYEQYF,TGTGCCACCAGCAGAGAAGGGTTCTCCTACGAGCAGTACTTC
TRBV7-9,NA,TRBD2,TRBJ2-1,CASSLVPLAGRDEQFF,TGTGCCAGCAGCTTAGTACCACTAGCGGGAAGGGATGAGCAGTTCTTC
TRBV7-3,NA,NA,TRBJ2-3,CASSLGGGRGADTQYF,TGTGCCAGCAGCTTAGGGGGCGGGAGAGGCGCAGATACGCAGTATTTT
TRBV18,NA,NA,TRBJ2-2,CASSPPTGGNTGELFF,TGTGCCAGCTCACCACCGACAGGTGGGAACACCGGGGAGCTGTTTTTT
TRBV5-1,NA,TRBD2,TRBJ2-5,CASKFGERGEETQYF,TGCGCCAGCAAGTTTGGCGAGCGGGGAGAAGAGACCCAGTACTTC
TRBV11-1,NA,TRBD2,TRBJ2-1,CASSNSGSWGNEQFF,TGTGCCAGCAGCAATAGCGGGTCTTGGGGCAATGAGCAGTTCTTC
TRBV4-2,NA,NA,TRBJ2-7,CASSQLLATSTEQYF,TGTGCCAGCAGCCAACTGCTAGCGACAAGCACCGAGCAGTACTTC
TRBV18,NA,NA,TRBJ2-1,CASSPGMRNNEQFF,TGTGCCAGCTCACCGGGCATGAGGAACAATGAGCAGTTCTTC
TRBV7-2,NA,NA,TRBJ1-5,CASSSRGNPQHF,TGTGCCAGCAGCTCCAGGGGAAACCCCCAGCATTTT
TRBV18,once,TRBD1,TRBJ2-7,CASSPTGQGSEQYF,TGTGCCAGCTCACCGACTGGACAGGGGAGCGAGCAGTACTTC
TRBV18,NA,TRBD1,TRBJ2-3,CASSFSGQGYNTDTQYF,TGTGCCAGCTCATTCTCGGGACAGGGATATAACACAGATACGCAGTATTTT
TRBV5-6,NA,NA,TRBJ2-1,CASSLDGTQKRYNEQFF,TGTGCCAGCAGCTTGGATGGGACTCAAAAAAGGTACAATGAGCAGTTCTTC
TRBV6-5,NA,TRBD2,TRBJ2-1,CASSYDSSGEYNEQFF,TGTGCCAGCAGTTACGATTCTAGCGGAGAATACAATGAGCAGTTCTTC
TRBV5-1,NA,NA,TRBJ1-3,CASSFQGRGDTIYF,TGCGCCAGCAGCTTCCAGGGCAGGGGTGACACCATATATTTT